Below are 2 T cell receptor beta chains sequenced from a single sample in a study of OX40 agonist ivuxolimab in advanced cancers. The method was immunoSEQ multiplex PCR; TCRdb's version includes in-frame clones alone and lacks a portion of them. The data hold approximately 52,000 clones, with approximately 81% observed a single time. Sequencing used CD4+ or CD8+ T cells sorted from blood, obtained in a trial of the OX40 agonist ivuxolimab. All receptors derive from an adult with an advanced solid tumor such as melanoma, head and neck, liver or kidney cancer.

The chain employs TRBV2 and TRBJ1-5; 9 bases line up with TRBD1. This CDR3 region has 15 residues. V lost 5 bases, J lost 2 bases, and 4 bases stayed unmatched. CDR1 is SNHLY and CDR2 is FYNNEI in the germline V gene. The CDR3 loop is CASSITGGGNQPQHF. The DNA of the CDR3 is TGTGCCAGCAGTATCACAGGGGGCGGCAATCAGCCCCAGCATTTT.

The rearrangement uses TRBV19 and TRBJ2-3, with D uncertain. V was cut by 5 bases and J by 10 bases, with 13 bases left in between. From germline, CDR1 is LNHDA and CDR2 SQIVND (reference sequence). The length of the CDR3 is 12 residues. The CDR3 bases are TGTGCCAGTAGTCGTACCCAGGCACCGCAGTATTTT. Translation: CASSRTQAPQYF.